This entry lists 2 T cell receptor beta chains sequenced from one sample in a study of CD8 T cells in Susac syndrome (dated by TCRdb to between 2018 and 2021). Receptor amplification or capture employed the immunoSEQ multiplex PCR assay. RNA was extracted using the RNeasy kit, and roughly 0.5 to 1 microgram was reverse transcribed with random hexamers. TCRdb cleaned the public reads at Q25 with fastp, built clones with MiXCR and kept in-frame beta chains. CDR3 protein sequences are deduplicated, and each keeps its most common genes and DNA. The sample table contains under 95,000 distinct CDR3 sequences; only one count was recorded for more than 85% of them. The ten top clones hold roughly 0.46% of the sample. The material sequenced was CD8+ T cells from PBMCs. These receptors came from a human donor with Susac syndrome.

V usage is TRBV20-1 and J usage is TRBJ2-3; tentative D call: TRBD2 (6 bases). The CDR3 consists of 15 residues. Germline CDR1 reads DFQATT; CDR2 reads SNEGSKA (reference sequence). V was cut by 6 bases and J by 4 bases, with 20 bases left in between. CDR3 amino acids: CSADEEEGRSDTQYF. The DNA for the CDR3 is TGCAGTGCAGACGAGGAGGAAGGGAGGTCAGATACGCAGTATTTT.

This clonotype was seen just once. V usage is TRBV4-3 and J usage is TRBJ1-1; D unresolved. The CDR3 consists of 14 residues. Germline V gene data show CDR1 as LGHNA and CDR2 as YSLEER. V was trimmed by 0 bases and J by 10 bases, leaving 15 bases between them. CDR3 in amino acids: CASSQDLGWAGAFF. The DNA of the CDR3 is TGCGCCAGCAGCCAAGATTTAGGCTGGGCGGGAGCTTTCTTT.